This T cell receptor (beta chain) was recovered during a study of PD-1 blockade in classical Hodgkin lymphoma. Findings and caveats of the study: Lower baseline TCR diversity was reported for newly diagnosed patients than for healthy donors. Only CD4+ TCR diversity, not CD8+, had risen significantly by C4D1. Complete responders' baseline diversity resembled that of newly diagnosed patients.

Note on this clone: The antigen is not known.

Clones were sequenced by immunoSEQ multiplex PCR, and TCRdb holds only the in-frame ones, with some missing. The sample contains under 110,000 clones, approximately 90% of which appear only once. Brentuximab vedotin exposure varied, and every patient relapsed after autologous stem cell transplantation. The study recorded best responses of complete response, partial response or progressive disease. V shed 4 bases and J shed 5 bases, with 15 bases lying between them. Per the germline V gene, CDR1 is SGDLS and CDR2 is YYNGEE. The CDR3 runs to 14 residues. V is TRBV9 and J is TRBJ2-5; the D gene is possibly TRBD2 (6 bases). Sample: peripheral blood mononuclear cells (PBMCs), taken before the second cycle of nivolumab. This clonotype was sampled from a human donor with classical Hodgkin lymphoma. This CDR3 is CASSTGTPGETQYF. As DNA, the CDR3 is TGTGCCAGCAGCACCGGGACTCCTGGGGAGACCCAGTACTTC. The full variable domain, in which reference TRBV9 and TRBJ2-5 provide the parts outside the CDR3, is DSGVTQTPKHLITATGQRVTLRCSPRSGDLSVYWYQQSLDQGLQFLIQYYNGEERAKGNILERFSAQQFPDLHSELNLSSLELGDSALYFCASSTGTPGETQYFGPGTRLLVL.